The 25 T cell receptor beta chains below come from one sample, sequenced in a study of blood T cell repertoires in COVID-19. Sequencing was performed with immunoSEQ multiplex PCR; in TCRdb, only in-frame clones are kept and a portion is missing. Of more than 70,000 clones detected, 79% appear once; the ten largest clones hold approximately 24%. The sequencing input was peripheral blood. All receptors derive from a human donor in a cohort sampled during active COVID-19.

The CDR3 reads CASSFTTDSGELFF. Here the CDR3 DNA reads TGCGCCAGCAGCTTCACGACAGATTCCGGGGAGCTGTTTTTT. This sequence joins TRBV5-1 and TRBJ2-2; possibly TRBD1 for D (5 bases). Germline V gives CDR1 SGHRS, CDR2 YFSETQ. Trimming stripped 2 bases from V and 6 bases from J, with 11 bases between. The CDR3 sequence is 14 residues long.

The rearrangement joins TRBV19 to TRBJ2-7; the match to TRBD2 covers 8 bases. With 2 bases clipped from V and 3 bases from J, the junction kept 6 bases outside the gene matches. CDR3 length: 15 residues. The germline gives CDR1 LNHDA, CDR2 SQIVND (reference sequence). CDR3 in amino acids: CASSIRSREVYEQYF. The CDR3, as DNA: TGTGCCAGTAGTATACGCTCGCGGGAGGTCTACGAGCAGTACTTC. Combining the CDR3 with reference TRBV19 and TRBJ2-7 gives the whole variable domain DGGITQSPKYLFRKEGQNVTLSCEQNLNHDAMYWYRQDPGQGLRLIYYSQIVNDFQKGDIAEGYSVSREKKESFPLTVTSAQKNPTAFYLCASSIRSREVYEQYFGPGTRLTVT.

V and J are TRBV5-1 and TRBJ2-7; tentative D call: TRBD1 (5 bases). Deletions cut 0 bases from V and 3 bases from J, with 13 bases between. The germline V gene encodes CDR1 SGHRS and CDR2 YFSETQ. The CDR3 has 15 amino acids. CDR3 sequence reads: CASSLVAGMYYEQYF. As DNA, the CDR3 is TGCGCCAGCAGCTTGGTGGCAGGGATGTACTACGAGCAGTACTTC.

The chain links TRBV6-5 to TRBJ2-4; 8 positions agree with TRBD2. Germline trimming cut 7 bases from V and 8 bases from J; bases unmatched to any gene: 7. This CDR3 comprises 13 residues. Germline V CDR1 and CDR2: MNHEY, SVGAGI. The CDR3 DNA reads as TGTGCCAGCATCCCGGGAGGGGAAGACATTCAGTACTTC. This codes for CASIPGGEDIQYF.

The chain recombines TRBV27 with TRBJ2-3, with D maybe TRBD1 (6 bases). This CDR3 has 13 amino acids. The germline V gene encodes CDR1 MNHEY and CDR2 SMNVEV (reference sequence). The V end lost 2 bases, the J end lost 4 bases, and 7 bases lay between the germline ends. CDR3 protein: CASSLGGPDTQYF. CDR3 in DNA: TGTGCCAGCAGTTTAGGGGGCCCAGATACGCAGTATTTT.

The chain recombines TRBV6-2 or TRBV6-3 with TRBJ2-7; 7 nucleotides align to TRBD1. CDR3 size: 14 residues. V gave up 5 bases and J gave up 0 bases; unmatched junction bases: 4. Looked up from germline, CDR1 is MNHEY and CDR2 is SVGEGT. Written as DNA, the CDR3 is TGTGCCAGCAGTACTCGGGACAGCTCCTACGAGCAGTACTTC. Translation: CASSTRDSSYEQYF.

The chain links TRBV29-1 to TRBJ1-1; D is uncertain. From germline, CDR1 is SQVTM and CDR2 ANQGSEA. Trimming stripped 0 bases from V and 4 bases from J, with 12 bases between. The CDR3 sequence is 14 residues long. The CDR3 here is CSVEDPARGTEAFF. The CDR3 DNA reads as TGCAGCGTTGAAGATCCGGCACGGGGCACTGAAGCTTTCTTT. The whole variable domain, filled in from reference TRBV29-1 and TRBJ1-1, reads SAVISQKPSRDICQRGTSLTIQCQVDSQVTMMFWYRQQPGQSLTLIATANQGSEATYESGFVIDKFPISRPNLTFSTLTVSNMSPEDSSIYLCSVEDPARGTEAFFGQGTRLTVV.

This chain uses TRBV18 with TRBJ1-1, with 10 bases identical to TRBD1. Per germline, CDR1 KGHSH and CDR2 LQKENI. This CDR3 has 15 residues. Unmatched junction bases numbered 4, after V lost 2 bases and J lost 4 bases. The CDR3 DNA is TGTGCCAGCTCACCAAGACAGGGGGCGAGCACTGAAGCTTTCTTT. Its translation is CASSPRQGASTEAFF.

This clone was recorded at least ten times. The chain joins TRBV11-3 to TRBJ2-1; 7 nucleotides line up with TRBD2. Looked up from germline, CDR1 is SGHNT and CDR2 is YENEEA. There are 15 residues in the CDR3. V shed 5 bases, J shed 0 bases, and the junction held 4 bases outside the gene matches. The CDR3 loop reads CASSPGGSSYNEQFF. The CDR3 DNA reads as TGTGCCAGCAGCCCCGGGGGGAGCTCCTACAATGAGCAGTTCTTC.

Notes on this clone: Distinct nucleotide sequences in the sample also encode this CDR3. This chain joins TRBV3-1 (or the pseudogene TRBV3-2) and TRBJ2-5; D perhaps matches TRBD2 (5 bases). Germline CDR1 and CDR2: LGHDT and YNNKEL (reference sequence). Between the trimmed V and J ends, which lost 0 bases and 5 bases, there was a span of 10 bases. The CDR3 is 14 amino acids. The CDR3 loop is CASSQDRGGETQYF. The CDR3, as DNA: TGTGCCAGCAGCCAAGATCGAGGAGGTGAGACCCAGTACTTC.

The chain joins TRBV5-5 to TRBJ1-1, with 7 bases identical to TRBD1. This CDR3 contains 15 residues. Germline CDR1 SGHKS, CDR2 YYEKEE (reference sequence). The J segment lost 5 bases and the V segment lost 2 bases, leaving 9 bases of the junction unmatched. CDR3 DNA sequence: TGTGCCAGCAGCTTAAATCCCACAGGGGTGACTGAAGCTTTCTTT. Its protein product is CASSLNPTGVTEAFF.

The chain combines TRBV4-3 with TRBJ2-7; D may be TRBD1 (6 bases). The CDR3 covers 13 residues. The V gene lost 1 base and the J gene lost 7 bases, with 11 bases spanning the gap. CDR1 LGHNA and CDR2 YSLEER come from the germline V gene. CDR3 coding DNA: TGCGCCAGCAGCCAAGGCAGAGGGGGTGAGCAGTACTTC. It codes for CASSQGRGGEQYF.

Of note for this clone: Additional DNA sequences in this sample encode the identical CDR3. CDR3: CASSLVGQGRTGELFF. CDR3 nucleotide sequence: TGCGCCAGCAGCTTGGTGGGACAGGGACGAACCGGGGAGCTGTTTTTT. The V call is TRBV5-1, the J call TRBJ2-2; 9 positions agree with TRBD1. Looked up from germline, CDR1 is SGHRS and CDR2 is YFSETQ. This CDR3 has 16 residues. V gave up 0 bases and J gave up 5 bases; unmatched junction bases: 5.

This sequence joins TRBV19 and TRBJ1-3; D gene unclear. CDR3 size: 15 residues. Trimming pared 5 bases from V and 0 bases from J, leaving 11 bases between. The germline CDR1 and CDR2 sequences are LNHDA and SQIVND (reference sequence). The CDR3 reads CASSPRRSSGNTIYF. The CDR3 DNA reads TGTGCCAGTAGTCCTCGACGGAGCTCTGGAAACACCATATATTTT. The complete variable domain, with remaining parts taken from reference TRBV19 and TRBJ1-3, reads DGGITQSPKYLFRKEGQNVTLSCEQNLNHDAMYWYRQDPGQGLRLIYYSQIVNDFQKGDIAEGYSVSREKKESFPLTVTSAQKNPTAFYLCASSPRRSSGNTIYFGEGSWLTVV.

This clone showed up just once. The gene calls are TRBV3-1 (or the pseudogene TRBV3-2) and TRBJ2-7, with TRBD1 matching 7 bases. Germline values: CDR1 LGHDT, CDR2 YNNKEL (reference sequence). The CDR3 loop spans 17 amino acids. The junction had 14 bases not matched to a gene; V was cut back by 4 bases and J by 2 bases. This CDR3 is CASSPQSLGQLTYEQYF. Written as DNA, the CDR3 is TGTGCCAGCAGCCCCCAGTCCTTGGGACAGTTGACCTACGAGCAGTACTTC.

This clone was counted once. The genes are TRBV7-9 and TRBJ1-3, with 9 bases that match TRBD1. J lost 8 bases, V lost 3 bases, and 5 bases had no gene match. Germline V CDR1 and CDR2: SEHNR, FQNEAQ (reference sequence). The CDR3 length is 14 residues. The CDR3 DNA reads TGTGCCAGCAGCTTCACAGGGGGCTTGGACACCATATATTTT. Translation gives CASSFTGGLDTIYF. The variable domain in full, completed from reference TRBV7-9 and TRBJ1-3, reads DTGVSQNPRHKITKRGQNVTFRCDPISEHNRLYWYRQTLGQGPEFLTYFQNEAQLEKSRLLSDRFSAERPKGSFSTLEIQRTEQGDSAMYLCASSFTGGLDTIYFGEGSWLTVV.

This clone was seen only a few times. V is TRBV6-1 and J is TRBJ1-6, with 7 bases lining up with TRBD1. The V gene's germline CDR1 is MNHNS and CDR2 SASEGT. This CDR3 has 17 amino acids. V shed 4 bases and J 9 bases; nucleotides not matched to a gene: 15. The CDR3 DNA sequence: TGTGCCAGCAGTGTAACTAGGGACAGCGCGACTGGTTCACCCCTCCACTTT. Translating it yields CASSVTRDSATGSPLHF.

There are a few counts of this clone. The chain employs TRBV9 and TRBJ2-1, with 7 bases that match TRBD2. The germline CDR1 and CDR2 sequences are SGDLS and YYNGEE. The CDR3 extends over 15 amino acids. With 0 bases clipped from V and 5 bases from J, the junction kept 5 bases outside the gene matches. CDR3 protein: CASSVGWRGNNEQFF. DNA for the CDR3: TGTGCCAGCAGCGTAGGATGGCGGGGGAACAATGAGCAGTTCTTC.

The gene calls are TRBV6-1 and TRBJ1-1; 8 positions agree with TRBD1. The length of the CDR3 is 14 residues. Germline loops: CDR1 MNHNS, CDR2 SASEGT. The junction had 3 bases not matched to a gene; V was cut back by 1 base and J by 5 bases. CDR3 DNA: TGTGCCAGCAGTGAAGGGACAGGGTCGACTGAAGCTTTCTTT. Protein: CASSEGTGSTEAFF.

The chain links TRBV12-5 to TRBJ2-7; maybe TRBD1 (5 bases). Germline lookup yields CDR1 LGHNT and CDR2 FRNRAP. There are 13 residues in the CDR3. V was cut by 7 bases and J by 2 bases, with 12 bases left in between. CDR3 in amino acids: CASALDSTYEQYF. Written as DNA, the CDR3 is TGTGCTAGTGCCCTAGACAGCACCTACGAGCAGTACTTC. The variable domain in full, completed from reference TRBV12-5 and TRBJ2-7, reads DARVTQTPRHKVTEMGQEVTMRCQPILGHNTVFWYRQTMMQGLELLAYFRNRAPLDDSGMPKDRFSAEMPDATLATLKIQPSEPRDSAVYFCASALDSTYEQYFGPGTRLTVT.

The rearrangement joins TRBV5-1 to TRBJ2-1; TRBD2 aligns across 9 bases. Germline V gives CDR1 SGHRS, CDR2 YFSETQ. The V gene end was trimmed by 4 bases and the J gene end by 6 bases; junction bases not matched to a gene: 11. This CDR3 is built from 16 residues. The CDR3 DNA sequence: TGCGCCAGCAGCCGCTCCCTAGCGGGAAACGCCAATGAGCAGTTCTTC. This translates into CASSRSLAGNANEQFF.

The chain is built from TRBV5-1 and TRBJ2-7, with D perhaps TRBD2 (6 bases). The germline V gene has CDR1 SGHRS and CDR2 YFSETQ. The CDR3 runs 15 residues. Trimming shortened V by 0 bases and J by 4 bases, and 14 bases separated the two germline ends. CDR3 coding DNA: TGCGCCAGCAGCTTGGCCCCCGGGAGAGCATACGAGCAGTACTTC. This sequence encodes CASSLAPGRAYEQYF.

The chain has TRBV7-3 and TRBJ2-5; perhaps TRBD1 as D (6 bases). CDR3 size: 13 residues. V gave up 10 bases and J gave up 1 base, with 13 bases separating them. Germline V gene sequence: CDR1 SGHTA, CDR2 FQGTGA. Here the CDR3 DNA reads TGTGCCACCTCTCAGGGGCCCCAAGAGACCCAGTACTTC. This codes for CATSQGPQETQYF.

This clone was detected once. The chain links TRBV4-2 to TRBJ2-3; 11 bases fit TRBD2. Germline trimming cut 0 bases from V and 6 bases from J; bases unmatched to any gene: 8. From germline, CDR1 is LGHNA and CDR2 YNFKEQ. The CDR3 has 17 residues. The CDR3 sequence is CASSQDSLAGVGDTQYF. CDR3 DNA: TGTGCCAGCAGCCAAGATTCACTAGCGGGAGTAGGGGATACGCAGTATTTT.

This chain connects TRBV4-2 to TRBJ2-7, with TRBD2 identical over 7 bases. There are 15 residues in the CDR3. Per the germline V gene, CDR1 is LGHNA and CDR2 is YNFKEQ. After removal of 2 bases from V and 3 bases from J, the junction contained 7 bases not matched to a gene. DNA of the CDR3: TGTGCCAGCAGCCAACGTAGGGAGGGGCACTACGAGCAGTACTTC. It specifies CASSQRREGHYEQYF.